This T cell receptor (beta chain) stems from a study of cytomegalovirus exposure and HLA in healthy donors. Overall study findings and caveats: Through in vitro validation, three CMV-associated chains were shown to be specific for CMV antigens.

TCRdb keeps only in-frame clones here, not all; method: immunoSEQ multiplex PCR. The data show fewer than 60,000 clones, roughly nine tenths seen once. A roughly 120-subject validation cohort, separate from the roughly 670-subject first cohort, supplied the donors. Regarding this clone: What it recognizes is unknown.

The sequenced sample consisted of PBMCs. This clonotype was sampled from a woman between 18 and 30 years old in good health and CMV-seronegative.

The CDR3 nucleotides are TGTGCCAGCAGCCAAGACCGACGGGGTTCGCGAGTGGACACTGAAGCTTTCTTT. Encoded protein: CASSQDRRGSRVDTEAFF. The V call is TRBV4-2, the J call TRBJ1-1, with unresolved D. The CDR3 is 18 residues long. Germline CDR1 reads LGHNA; CDR2 reads YNFKEQ. Trimming removed 0 bases at V and 3 bases at J, with 20 bases between.